This is a list of T cell receptor beta chains from one sample in a study of beta chain features in type 1 diabetes. Here immunoSEQ multiplex PCR was the method, and the copy in TCRdb shows in-frame clones only, minus some. The sample contains more than 300,000 clones, around 9.3% of which appear only once. What was sequenced was central memory CD4+ T cells from blood. The receptors derive from a young man with type 1 diabetes. Both conserved end residues are part of each CDR3. The order of the fields is clone size, V gene, D gene, J gene, CDR3 DNA, CDR3 protein. A D gene is named only where the DNA matches it firmly. Clone size is given for some rows only: seen once, a few or many times, or a class if the clone is expanded.

abundance: .; v_gene: TRBV29-1; d_gene: .; j_gene: TRBJ1-2; CDR3nt: TGCAGCGTGTATAGTGTTGATGGCTACACCTTC; CDR3aa: CSVYSVDGYTF
abundance: few; v_gene: TRBV7-2; d_gene: .; j_gene: TRBJ2-7; CDR3nt: TGTGCCAGCAGAAGGGGACAAACCTACGAGCAGTACTTC; CDR3aa: CASRRGQTYEQYF
abundance: few; v_gene: TRBV19; d_gene: .; j_gene: TRBJ1-1; CDR3nt: TGTGCCAGTAGTATATCAGGGCTGAGCACTGAAGCTTTCTTT; CDR3aa: CASSISGLSTEAFF
abundance: few; v_gene: TRBV4-2; d_gene: .; j_gene: TRBJ1-1; CDR3nt: TGTGCCAGCAGCCATGCCTCCGGGGTGACTGAAGCTTTCTTT; CDR3aa: CASSHASGVTEAFF
abundance: many; v_gene: TRBV6-5; d_gene: TRBD1; j_gene: TRBJ2-3; CDR3nt: TGTGCCAGCAGACTACAGGGGGCAGGGGATACGCAGTATTTT; CDR3aa: CASRLQGAGDTQYF
abundance: many; v_gene: TRBV15; d_gene: TRBD2; j_gene: TRBJ2-1; CDR3nt: TGTGCCACCAGCACGGGACTAGCGGCCAAGGAGCAGTTCTTC; CDR3aa: CATSTGLAAKEQFF
abundance: .; v_gene: TRBV6-6; d_gene: TRBD1; j_gene: TRBJ1-1; CDR3nt: TGTGCCAGCAGTCCCGACAGGGTCGAGAACACTGAAGCTTTCTTT; CDR3aa: CASSPDRVENTEAFF
abundance: .; v_gene: TRBV6-5; d_gene: TRBD1; j_gene: TRBJ2-1; CDR3nt: TGTGCCAGCGCCGATGGTGGACAGGGGAACAATGAGCAGTTCTTC; CDR3aa: CASADGGQGNNEQFF
abundance: .; v_gene: TRBV18; d_gene: .; j_gene: TRBJ1-3; CDR3nt: TGTGCCAGCTCACCACTGGGGGTGCGGCACAACTCTGGAAACACCATATATTTT; CDR3aa: CASSPLGVRHNSGNTIYF
abundance: many; v_gene: TRBV5-6; d_gene: .; j_gene: TRBJ1-1; CDR3nt: TGTGCCAGCAGCTTGGAATCCGAAGCTTTCTTT; CDR3aa: CASSLESEAFF
abundance: medium-sized; v_gene: TRBV11-2; d_gene: .; j_gene: TRBJ2-4; CDR3nt: TGTGCCAGCAGCTCAAGGATAGCCAAAAACATTCAGTACTTC; CDR3aa: CASSSRIAKNIQYF
abundance: .; v_gene: TRBV27; d_gene: TRBD1; j_gene: TRBJ1-2; CDR3nt: TGTGCCAGCAAAGACGCAAAAGGGGGCGGCTATGGCTACACCTTC; CDR3aa: CASKDAKGGGYGYTF
abundance: .; v_gene: TRBV6-5; d_gene: TRBD1; j_gene: TRBJ2-7; CDR3nt: TGTGCCAGCAGGACAGGGCGGTACGAGCAGTACTTC; CDR3aa: CASRTGRYEQYF
abundance: few; v_gene: TRBV7-9; d_gene: .; j_gene: TRBJ2-1; CDR3nt: TGTGCCAGCAGCCTCTACGATGAGCAGTTCTTC; CDR3aa: CASSLYDEQFF
abundance: .; v_gene: TRBV11-3; d_gene: .; j_gene: TRBJ2-2; CDR3nt: TGTGCCAGCAGCTTAAGGAGCTCGGTGACCGGGGAGCTGTTTTTT; CDR3aa: CASSLRSSVTGELFF
abundance: many; v_gene: TRBV6-5; d_gene: .; j_gene: TRBJ1-3; CDR3nt: TGTGCCAGCAGCCTTAAATCTGGAAACACCATATATTTT; CDR3aa: CASSLKSGNTIYF
abundance: .; v_gene: TRBV5-4; d_gene: .; j_gene: TRBJ2-3; CDR3nt: TGTGCCAGCAGCTTGGCCCGAGGATCAGATACGCAGTATTTT; CDR3aa: CASSLARGSDTQYF
abundance: few; v_gene: TRBV27; d_gene: .; j_gene: TRBJ2-7; CDR3nt: TGTGCCAGCAGTTTATCGCCTAACACTTACGAGCAGTACTTC; CDR3aa: CASSLSPNTYEQYF
abundance: .; v_gene: TRBV30; d_gene: .; j_gene: TRBJ2-5; CDR3nt: TGTGCCTGGAAATCGGGGATGGTCGTAGAGACCCAGTACTTC; CDR3aa: CAWKSGMVVETQYF
abundance: few; v_gene: TRBV25-1; d_gene: .; j_gene: TRBJ1-1; CDR3nt: TGTGCCAGCAGGGGGAACGGACTCCGCCGGACTGAAGCTTTCTTT; CDR3aa: CASRGNGLRRTEAFF
abundance: few; v_gene: TRBV4-3; d_gene: .; j_gene: TRBJ1-4; CDR3nt: TGCGCCAGCAGCCAAGAACAGCCTACTAATGAAAAACTGTTTTTT; CDR3aa: CASSQEQPTNEKLFF
abundance: few; v_gene: TRBV25-1; d_gene: TRBD1; j_gene: TRBJ1-2; CDR3nt: TGTGCCAGCAGTCCGGACAGGGGGAACTATGGCTACACCTTC; CDR3aa: CASSPDRGNYGYTF
abundance: .; v_gene: TRBV29-1; d_gene: .; j_gene: TRBJ2-3; CDR3nt: TGCAGCGTTTTGCCCGTAGCTCGTAGCACAGATACGCAGTATTTT; CDR3aa: CSVLPVARSTDTQYF
abundance: few; v_gene: TRBV6-6; d_gene: .; j_gene: TRBJ2-1; CDR3nt: TGTGCCAGCAGACTGAGGCCTTCCTACAATGAGCAGTTCTTC; CDR3aa: CASRLRPSYNEQFF
abundance: few; v_gene: TRBV5-1; d_gene: TRBD1; j_gene: TRBJ1-2; CDR3nt: TGCGCCAGCAGCTTGGGACAGGGGGCTCCTGGCTACACCTTC; CDR3aa: CASSLGQGAPGYTF
abundance: few; v_gene: TRBV7-2; d_gene: .; j_gene: TRBJ1-2; CDR3nt: TGTGCCAGCAGCCCGCGGGGGGGTATCTATGGCTACACCTTC; CDR3aa: CASSPRGGIYGYTF
abundance: .; v_gene: TRBV6-6; d_gene: TRBD1; j_gene: TRBJ1-2; CDR3nt: TGTGCCAGCAGTTCTGACAGGGGATTAGGCTACACCTTC; CDR3aa: CASSSDRGLGYTF
abundance: .; v_gene: TRBV28; d_gene: .; j_gene: TRBJ1-2; CDR3nt: TGTGCCAGCAGATCGGGACGGAACTATGGCTACACCTTC; CDR3aa: CASRSGRNYGYTF
abundance: few; v_gene: TRBV9; d_gene: .; j_gene: TRBJ1-2; CDR3nt: TGTGCCAGCAGCGTACCAGGGAACTATGGCTACACCTTC; CDR3aa: CASSVPGNYGYTF
abundance: .; v_gene: TRBV9; d_gene: .; j_gene: TRBJ1-1; CDR3nt: TGTGCCAGCAGCGTAGATTCCTTAAAGAGTGAAGCTTTCTTT; CDR3aa: CASSVDSLKSEAFF
abundance: .; v_gene: TRBV30; d_gene: .; j_gene: TRBJ1-6; CDR3nt: TGTGCCTGGGCCAGCTACTCGCGGAGGGCCTTTAATTCACCCCTCCACTTT; CDR3aa: CAWASYSRRAFNSPLHF
abundance: few; v_gene: TRBV9; d_gene: TRBD2; j_gene: TRBJ2-5; CDR3nt: TGTGCCAGCAGCCTCGGACTAGCGGGGGGACAAGAGACCCAGTACTTC; CDR3aa: CASSLGLAGGQETQYF
abundance: .; v_gene: TRBV5-1; d_gene: TRBD2; j_gene: TRBJ2-3; CDR3nt: TGCGCCAGCAGCGAACCTAGCGGGGGGAGCACAGATACGCAGTATTTT; CDR3aa: CASSEPSGGSTDTQYF
abundance: .; v_gene: TRBV7-9; d_gene: .; j_gene: TRBJ2-5; CDR3nt: TGTGCCAGCAGTTCGGGGACTGGCCAGGAGACCCAGTACTTC; CDR3aa: CASSSGTGQETQYF
abundance: many; v_gene: TRBV5-6; d_gene: .; j_gene: TRBJ1-1; CDR3nt: TGTGCCAGCAGCCTCTACACTGAAGCTTTCTTT; CDR3aa: CASSLYTEAFF
abundance: few; v_gene: TRBV5-6; d_gene: .; j_gene: TRBJ1-6; CDR3nt: TGTGCCAGCAGCTTGGGGGAGAATTCACCCCTCCACTTT; CDR3aa: CASSLGENSPLHF
abundance: few; v_gene: TRBV11-2; d_gene: .; j_gene: TRBJ2-5; CDR3nt: TGTGCCAGCAGCCCACAGGGAGAGACCCAGTACTTC; CDR3aa: CASSPQGETQYF
abundance: few; v_gene: TRBV7-2; d_gene: .; j_gene: TRBJ2-2; CDR3nt: TGTGCCAGCAGCTCAACCCATTGGGGGGAGCTGTTTTTT; CDR3aa: CASSSTHWGELFF
abundance: many; v_gene: TRBV27; d_gene: TRBD2; j_gene: TRBJ2-1; CDR3nt: TGTGCCAGCAGTTTCCGCGGGACTAGCAAGGGGACTGAGCAGTTCTTC; CDR3aa: CASSFRGTSKGTEQFF
abundance: few; v_gene: TRBV18; d_gene: .; j_gene: TRBJ2-7; CDR3nt: TGTGCCAGCTCCCGGGGGCAGGACGAGCAGTACTTC; CDR3aa: CASSRGQDEQYF
abundance: few; v_gene: TRBV20-1; d_gene: .; j_gene: TRBJ2-7; CDR3nt: TGCAGTGTTTCAAGCGGGTACGAGCAGTACTTC; CDR3aa: CSVSSGYEQYF
abundance: few; v_gene: TRBV9; d_gene: TRBD1; j_gene: TRBJ1-4; CDR3nt: TGTGCCAGCAGCGTAGGGGGGACAGGCTATAATGAAAAACTGTTTTTT; CDR3aa: CASSVGGTGYNEKLFF
abundance: .; v_gene: TRBV7-9; d_gene: .; j_gene: TRBJ2-5; CDR3nt: TGTGCCAGCAGCTTTTCCCGGGGCGCAGAGACCCAGTACTTC; CDR3aa: CASSFSRGAETQYF
abundance: many; v_gene: TRBV28; d_gene: .; j_gene: TRBJ2-7; CDR3nt: TGTGCCAGCAGTGACCACTACGAGCAGTACTTC; CDR3aa: CASSDHYEQYF
abundance: few; v_gene: TRBV21-1; d_gene: .; j_gene: TRBJ2-5; CDR3nt: TGTGCCAGCAGCAGACGGCGGACAGGGGGTGAACAAGAGACCCAGTACTTC; CDR3aa: CASSRRRTGGEQETQYF
abundance: few; v_gene: TRBV7-2; d_gene: TRBD1; j_gene: TRBJ1-5; CDR3nt: TGTGCCAGCAGCTTACCACAGGGGGTAGGTCAGCCCCAGCATTTT; CDR3aa: CASSLPQGVGQPQHF
abundance: .; v_gene: TRBV6-5; d_gene: .; j_gene: TRBJ2-3; CDR3nt: TGTGCAAGCAGAGATTTCCACGATACGCAGTATTTT; CDR3aa: CASRDFHDTQYF
abundance: .; v_gene: TRBV6-6; d_gene: TRBD1; j_gene: TRBJ1-4; CDR3nt: TGTGCCGGGCTGGACAGGGGGCGGGAAAAACTGTTTTTT; CDR3aa: CAGLDRGREKLFF
abundance: few; v_gene: TRBV30; d_gene: .; j_gene: TRBJ2-1; CDR3nt: TGTGCCTGGAGTGCATACAATGAGCAGTTCTTC; CDR3aa: CAWSAYNEQFF
abundance: few; v_gene: TRBV7-9; d_gene: .; j_gene: TRBJ1-5; CDR3nt: TGTGCCAGCAGCTTAGGGGCAGGGGACCATCAGCCCCAGCATTTT; CDR3aa: CASSLGAGDHQPQHF
abundance: few; v_gene: TRBV10-3; d_gene: TRBD1; j_gene: TRBJ1-2; CDR3nt: TGTGCCATCAGTGAGGTACAGGGGCAAACCTATGGCTACACCTTC; CDR3aa: CAISEVQGQTYGYTF
abundance: few; v_gene: TRBV29-1; d_gene: .; j_gene: TRBJ2-4; CDR3nt: TGCAGCGTTTCTGGGATATTAGCCAAAAACATTCAGTACTTC; CDR3aa: CSVSGILAKNIQYF
abundance: many; v_gene: TRBV20-1; d_gene: .; j_gene: TRBJ2-5; CDR3nt: TGCAGTGCTATGCGGGAAGAGACCCAGTACTTC; CDR3aa: CSAMREETQYF